These 14 T cell receptor beta chains were sequenced from one sample in a study of monozygotic twins with inflammatory bowel disease. TCRdb re-called the 5' RACE reads; one entry per CDR3 protein, DNA not given. In all, the sample yields some 440,000 distinct CDR3 sequences. The sample was blood. The receptor source for this set is a human donor with ulcerative colitis or Crohn's disease, or a healthy co-twin of an affected twin (not recorded which).

V gene TRBV7-6 combines with J gene TRBJ1-1; the D call from TCRdb, TRBD1, cannot be confirmed without DNA. The CDR3 sequence is 12 residues long. CDR1 SGHVS and CDR2 FNYEAQ come from the germline V gene. The chain's CDR3 is CASSTGQGEAFF.

J is TRBJ1-4 and V is TRBV20-1; TCRdb outputs TRBD1, but without DNA this stays unchecked. This CDR3 spans 13 amino acids. Germline lookup yields CDR1 DFQATT and CDR2 SNEGSKA (reference sequence). The CDR3 loop is CSAKGGFGEKLFF.

The V and J genes are TRBV7-6 and TRBJ2-5. The CDR3 contains 14 residues. From germline, CDR1 is SGHVS and CDR2 FNYEAQ. CDR3: CASSVSVDEETQYF.

J is TRBJ2-7 and V is TRBV30; checking the TCRdb D call of TRBD2 is not possible without DNA. This CDR3 is 18 amino acids long. From germline, CDR1 is GTSNPN and CDR2 SVGIG (reference sequence). CDR3 loop: CAWSPRTSGRPSLYEQYF.

The CDR3 sequence: CASSLGAGGAYEQYF. The chain employs TRBV12-3 or TRBV12-4 and TRBJ2-7; TCRdb selects TRBD1, and the lack of DNA leaves this call unchecked. The CDR3 runs to 15 residues.

This sequence joins TRBV19 and TRBJ2-5; the TCRdb D gene call, TRBD1, has no DNA to confirm it. This CDR3 contains 16 residues. CDR1 and CDR2 (germline): LNHDA, SQIVND (reference sequence). This CDR3 is CASSLGQGPYQETQYF.

The chain employs TRBV20-1 and TRBJ2-1. Germline CDR1 and CDR2: DFQATT and SNEGSKA (reference sequence). The CDR3 spans 15 residues. CDR3 residues: CSARSLVSPDNEQFF.

V and J are TRBV7-2 and TRBJ1-3. The CDR3 is 16 residues long. Per the germline V gene, CDR1 is SGHTA and CDR2 is FQGNSA. The CDR3 region is CASSLDSGLSGNTIYF.

The J gene is TRBJ1-6, the V gene TRBV7-8; TCRdb reports TRBD1, a call that lacks DNA to check it against. The CDR3 totals 13 residues. Looked up from germline, CDR1 is SGHVS and CDR2 is FQNEAQ. The chain's CDR3 is CATKGQPNSPLHF.

The V gene is TRBV5-1, the J gene TRBJ2-3. This CDR3 contains 13 residues. Germline values: CDR1 SGHRS, CDR2 YFSETQ. The CDR3 here is CASRLQLTDTQYF.

This chain connects TRBV20-1 to TRBJ2-2. Germline lookup yields CDR1 DFQATT and CDR2 SNEGSKA (reference sequence). There are 11 residues in the CDR3. The CDR3 loop reads CSANQGGELFF.

V and J are TRBV7-3 and TRBJ2-1; without DNA, the TCRdb call of TRBD1 cannot be checked. The germline CDR1 and CDR2 sequences are SGHTA and FQGTGA. This CDR3 region has 13 residues. This CDR3 is CASSRAWGNEQFF.

The V call is TRBV19, the J call TRBJ2-5. The V gene's germline CDR1 is LNHDA and CDR2 SQIVND (reference sequence). This CDR3 comprises 13 residues. This CDR3 reads CASSPNVIETQYF. The whole variable domain, filled in from reference TRBV19 and TRBJ2-5, reads DGGITQSPKYLFRKEGQNVTLSCEQNLNHDAMYWYRQDPGQGLRLIYYSQIVNDFQKGDIAEGYSVSREKKESFPLTVTSAQKNPTAFYLCASSPNVIETQYFGPGTRLLVL.

V gene TRBV5-4 combines with J gene TRBJ2-7. The CDR3 extends over 13 amino acids. Germline V gene sequence: CDR1 SGHNT, CDR2 YYREEE (reference sequence). CDR3 residues: CASSLELTYEQYF.